What follows are 15 T cell receptor beta chains derived from one specimen sequenced in a study of blood T cell repertoires in COVID-19. Here immunoSEQ multiplex PCR was the method, and the copy in TCRdb shows in-frame clones only, minus some. The data hold approximately 250,000 clones, with less than 95% observed a single time. The sequenced sample consisted of PBMCs or T cells enriched from blood (not recorded which). The receptors come from a man in his forties or fifties who had been exposed to COVID-19.

The chain has TRBV5-1 and TRBJ1-3; tentatively, D is TRBD1 (5 bases). The CDR3 contains 14 residues. Trimming removed 5 bases from V and 2 bases from J, with 11 bases in between. The germline CDR1 and CDR2 sequences are SGHRS and YFSETQ. The CDR3 nucleotides are TGCGCCAGCAGGGGGCTAGGACCTGGAAACACCATATATTTT. Protein: CASRGLGPGNTIYF.

The V call is TRBV5-1, the J call TRBJ1-1; tentative D call: TRBD1 (5 bases). This CDR3 contains 14 residues. V was shortened by 0 bases and J by 5 bases, with 11 bases between the two germline ends. Looked up from germline, CDR1 is SGHRS and CDR2 is YFSETQ. CDR3 in amino acids: CASSLVGVGTEAFF. CDR3 bases: TGCGCCAGCAGCTTGGTAGGGGTGGGGACTGAAGCTTTCTTT.

This chain joins TRBV6-5 and TRBJ1-6, with D maybe TRBD1 (6 bases). V was clipped by 5 bases and J by 6 bases, with 14 bases between them. Germline CDR1 and CDR2: MNHEY and SVGAGI. This CDR3 contains 15 residues. CDR3 sequence reads: CASSRWDMFNSPLHF. The CDR3 nucleotides read TGTGCCAGCAGTCGCTGGGACATGTTTAATTCACCCCTCCACTTT.

This chain connects TRBV19 to TRBJ2-5; 9 bases fit TRBD1. V gave up 5 bases and J gave up 5 bases; unmatched junction bases: 12. The CDR3 loop spans 16 amino acids. Germline V lookup: CDR1 LNHDA, CDR2 SQIVND (reference sequence). In DNA form, the CDR3 reads TGTGCCAGTAGTCGACAAACCGGGACAGGGTGGGAGACCCAGTACTTC. Translating gives CASSRQTGTGWETQYF.

V usage is TRBV19 and J usage is TRBJ2-5, with D hard to call. Germline lookup yields CDR1 LNHDA and CDR2 SQIVND (reference sequence). The CDR3 length is 14 residues. The ends were cut back, 5 bases at V and 2 bases at J, with 12 bases in the middle. This CDR3 reads CASSEYSQQETQYF. CDR3 sequence (DNA): TGTGCCAGTAGTGAGTACAGTCAACAAGAGACCCAGTACTTC.

The chain's CDR3 is CASSPQDMNTEAFF. The CDR3 DNA reads as TGTGCCAGCTCACCTCAGGACATGAACACTGAAGCTTTCTTT. This chain links TRBV18 with TRBJ1-1; possibly TRBD1 for D (5 bases). The CDR3 is 14 residues long. CDR1 and CDR2 from the germline V gene are KGHSH and LQKENI. The V end was cut by 3 bases, the J end by 0 bases, with 8 bases between.

The chain couples TRBV5-4 to TRBJ1-5; D may be TRBD1 (6 bases). The V and J ends lost 4 bases and 3 bases respectively, with 11 bases between them. The length of the CDR3 is 14 residues. Germline CDR1 and CDR2: SGHNT and YYREEE (reference sequence). In DNA form, the CDR3 reads TGTGCCAGCAGCATACAGGGTTTCAATCAGCCCCAGCATTTT. Translated: CASSIQGFNQPQHF.

This clone has just one count. The rearrangement uses TRBV11-1 and TRBJ2-7; TRBD1 matches at 7 bases. Germline V CDR1 and CDR2: SGHAT, FQDESV (reference sequence). There are 13 residues in the CDR3. The J segment lost 5 bases and the V segment lost 5 bases, leaving 6 bases of the junction unmatched. The CDR3 loop reads CASSKDRYNEQYF. In DNA, the CDR3 is TGTGCCAGCAGCAAGGACAGGTACAACGAGCAGTACTTC.

The V call is TRBV11-2, the J call TRBJ1-1; the D is unclear. CDR1 and CDR2 from the germline V gene are SGHAT and FQNNGV. CDR3 length equals 11 residues. V was trimmed by 7 bases and J by 1 base, leaving 4 bases between them. In nucleotides, the CDR3 is TGTGCCAGCAAGCAGAACACTGAAGCTTTCTTT. It yields the protein CASKQNTEAFF.

This clone was recorded only once. The chain joins TRBV6-5 to TRBJ1-2, with unresolved D. This CDR3 is built from 13 residues. The V gene's germline CDR1 is MNHEY and CDR2 SVGAGI. V lost 10 bases to trimming and J lost 0 bases, with 12 bases between them. This CDR3 reads CATRVKPNYGYTF. CDR3 nucleotide sequence: TGTGCCACCCGCGTTAAACCTAACTATGGCTACACCTTC.

This clone was seen a single time. Additional DNA sequences in this sample encode the identical CDR3. This sequence joins TRBV28 and TRBJ2-7; unclear D gene. The CDR3 runs to 12 residues. The V and J ends lost 1 base and 4 bases respectively, with 5 bases between them. Germline CDR1 MDHEN, CDR2 SYDVKM. CDR3 bases: TGTGCCAGCAGTTTATCCCGGTACGAGCAGTACTTC. It codes for CASSLSRYEQYF.

The chain uses TRBV5-1 and TRBJ2-1; unclear D gene. Between the trimmed V and J ends, which lost 0 bases and 6 bases, there was a span of 10 bases. The germline V gene encodes CDR1 SGHRS and CDR2 YFSETQ. The CDR3 runs 14 residues. CDR3 sequence reads: CASSLGEAANEQFF. The CDR3 DNA is TGCGCCAGCAGCTTGGGTGAGGCCGCCAATGAGCAGTTCTTC.

The CDR3 here is CASRMTSGSTDTQYF. The CDR3 coding sequence is TGTGCCAGCAGGATGACTAGCGGGAGCACAGATACGCAGTATTTT. The chain combines TRBV2 with TRBJ2-3, with TRBD2 matching over 10 bases. The V segment lost 6 bases and the J segment 0 bases; nucleotides outside the gene matches: 3. CDR1 and CDR2 (germline): SNHLY, FYNNEI. The CDR3 has 15 amino acids.

V and J are TRBV7-2 and TRBJ2-3, with TRBD1 matching 7 bases. Germline values: CDR1 SGHTA, CDR2 FQGNSA. The CDR3 spans 14 residues. The V segment lost 3 bases and the J segment 1 base; nucleotides outside the gene matches: 1. The CDR3 nucleotides are TGTGCCAGCAGCTTCGGACAGGGCACAGATACGCAGTATTTT. This encodes CASSFGQGTDTQYF.

The chain carries TRBV20-1 and TRBJ2-5, with D perhaps TRBD2 (6 bases). The CDR3 is made up of 10 amino acids. V lost 5 bases to trimming and J lost 7 bases, with 8 bases between them. Germline CDR1 reads DFQATT; CDR2 reads SNEGSKA (reference sequence). As DNA, the CDR3 is TGCAGTGCTCTCGGGGGGACCCAGTACTTC. It encodes CSALGGTQYF.